What follows are 28 T cell receptor beta chains derived from one specimen sequenced in a study of CD8+CD57+ T cells in acquired aplastic anemia. Using genomic DNA as the template, TCR beta VDJ and CDR3 profiling was carried out. TCRdb re-analysed the reads in MiXCR, keeping a single row per CDR3 protein. The table has 100,000 to 130,000 distinct CDR3 sequences, 40% to 65% seen once. The source material was sorted CD4+, CD8+, or CD8+CD57+ T cells (not recorded which) from PBMCs. These receptors came from a human donor in good health, serving as a control.

In its sample, this clonotype was seen many times. This sequence joins TRBV4-1 and TRBJ2-5; possibly TRBD1 for D (5 bases). The germline V gene encodes CDR1 MGHRA and CDR2 YSYEKL. V shed 3 bases and J shed 5 bases, with 16 bases lying between them. This CDR3 is built from 15 residues. CDR3 nucleotides: TGCGCCAGCAGCCAGGGTTCCGGACAATTGGAGACCCAGTACTTC. This gives the protein CASSQGSGQLETQYF.

The gene calls are TRBV2 and TRBJ1-5; the D gene is possibly TRBD1 (5 bases). The CDR3 extends over 15 amino acids. The germline V gene encodes CDR1 SNHLY and CDR2 FYNNEI. The V end lost 7 bases, the J end lost 3 bases, and 16 bases lay between the germline ends. The CDR3 spells CASNRRVGDNQPQHF. The CDR3 DNA sequence: TGTGCCAGCAACAGGCGAGTGGGAGACAATCAGCCCCAGCATTTT.

About this clonotype: At one boundary the junction diverges from the germline segment, which might be a read error. The chain joins TRBV9 to TRBJ1-6; possible D gene TRBD1, 6 bases. CDR3 length equals 16 residues. The germline V gene has CDR1 SGDLS and CDR2 YYNGEE. The CDR3 sequence is CASSETDSFGNSPLHF. Written as DNA, the CDR3 is TGCGCCAGCAGCGAAACGGACAGTTTTGGAAATTCACCCCTCCACTTT.

The chain employs TRBV6-5 and TRBJ1-4, with D possibly matching TRBD1 (6 bases). Deletions cut 2 bases from V and 3 bases from J, with 10 bases between. Germline V gives CDR1 MNHEY, CDR2 SVGAGI. There are 15 residues in the CDR3. CDR3 DNA: TGTGCCAGCAGTTACCCGGACAGCCCTAATGAAAAACTGTTTTTT. It translates to CASSYPDSPNEKLFF.

The chain is built from TRBV10-2 and TRBJ2-5, with D possibly TRBD2 on 6 matching bases. Trimming shortened V by 6 bases and J by 1 base, and 12 bases separated the two germline ends. Germline CDR1 reads WSHSY; CDR2 reads SAAADI. The CDR3 totals 14 residues. As DNA, the CDR3 is TGCGCCAGCAGACGAACTAGCCCCCAAGAGACCCAGTACTTC. It translates to CASRRTSPQETQYF.

This sequence joins TRBV25-1 and TRBJ1-6; D remains ambiguous. V shed 7 bases and J shed 2 bases, with 12 bases lying between them. In germline, CDR1 is MGHDK, CDR2 SYGVNS. The CDR3 is 15 residues long. This CDR3 is CASTLQGTYNSPLHF. The CDR3 DNA is TGTGCCAGCACCCTACAAGGGACCTATAATTCACCCCTCCACTTT.

The sample holds many counts of this clonotype. The chain employs TRBV27 and TRBJ1-2, with D possibly TRBD1 on 5 matching bases. There are 14 residues in the CDR3. Trimming cost V 2 bases and J 4 bases, with 11 bases left between them. The V gene's germline CDR1 is MNHEY and CDR2 SMNVEV (reference sequence). CDR3 protein: CASSLGGGPYGYTF. CDR3 DNA sequence: TGTGCCAGCAGTTTAGGGGGGGGACCCTATGGCTACACCTTC.

This chain connects TRBV24-1 to TRBJ2-3; D unclear. In germline, CDR1 is KGHDR, CDR2 SFDVKD. V was trimmed by 3 bases and J by 3 bases, leaving 9 bases between them. The CDR3 consists of 14 residues. The CDR3 is CATSDAARTDTQYF. In nucleotides, the CDR3 is TGTGCCACCAGTGATGCTGCCCGAACAGATACGCAGTATTTT.

Relative to its sample, this clonotype is medium-sized. This chain connects TRBV29-1 to TRBJ1-5; a weak D match, TRBD1 (6 bases). The length of the CDR3 is 13 residues. CDR1 is SQVTM, CDR2 ANQGSEA, per germline. V lost 4 bases and J lost 3, with 10 bases in between. CDR3 sequence: CSVATGLNQPQHF. The CDR3 DNA reads TGCAGCGTTGCGACAGGCCTCAATCAGCCCCAGCATTTT.

This clonotype was observed many times. This chain connects TRBV12-3 or TRBV12-4 to TRBJ1-1; D gene ambiguous. The CDR3 contains 13 residues. V was trimmed by 0 bases and J by 7 bases, leaving 9 bases between them. The CDR3 here is CASSLAGVVEAFF. The CDR3 bases are TGTGCCAGCAGTTTAGCCGGGGTAGTTGAAGCTTTCTTT.

This rearrangement joins TRBV19 to TRBJ1-6; D ambiguous. The CDR3 is 13 residues long. The V end was cut by 6 bases, the J end by 4 bases, with 7 bases between. CDR1 is LNHDA, CDR2 SQIVND, per germline (reference sequence). The CDR3 DNA reads TGTGCCAGTAGAGGACGGTATAATTCACCCCTCCACTTT. As protein: CASRGRYNSPLHF.

The chain has TRBV25-1 and TRBJ1-2; TRBD1 matches at 8 bases. The CDR3 runs 14 residues. Germline lookup yields CDR1 MGHDK and CDR2 SYGVNS. Trimming cost V 3 bases and J 8 bases; bases outside gene matches: 8. This CDR3 reads CASSERGTGEGYTF. CDR3 DNA sequence: TGTGCCAGCAGTGAGAGGGGGACAGGAGAGGGCTACACCTTC.

The CDR3 DNA reads as TGTGCCAGCAGCTTAGTCCTTGGCGCGAACACTGAAGCTTTCTTT. It encodes CASSLVLGANTEAFF. The genes are TRBV7-9 and TRBJ1-1; D unresolved. V was pared by 1 base and J by 1 base, with 10 bases between. Germline V CDR1 and CDR2: SEHNR, FQNEAQ (reference sequence). The CDR3 sequence is 15 residues long.

This clonotype was recorded many times. The rearrangement links TRBV4-2 to TRBJ2-3; D is unclear. Germline V lookup: CDR1 LGHNA, CDR2 YNFKEQ. There are 16 residues in the CDR3. V gave up 0 bases and J gave up 4 bases, with 14 bases separating them. The CDR3 loop reads CASSQEIEVAADTQYF. The CDR3 nucleotides read TGTGCCAGCAGCCAAGAGATAGAGGTGGCGGCAGATACGCAGTATTTT.

The chain joins TRBV15 to TRBJ1-2; possibly TRBD1 for D (5 bases). Germline V gives CDR1 LNHNV, CDR2 YYDKDF (reference sequence). The CDR3 is made up of 14 amino acids. Trimming left V 0 bases short and J 8 bases short, with 13 bases between. The CDR3, as DNA: TGTGCCACCAGCAGAGATCTCCAGGGCGGAGGCTACACCTTC. Translated: CATSRDLQGGGYTF.

The sample holds many counts of this clonotype. The J gene is TRBJ1-5, the V gene TRBV6-5; perhaps TRBD1 as D (5 bases). The CDR3 has 17 residues. In germline, CDR1 is MNHEY, CDR2 SVGAGI. The V end was cut by 2 bases, the J end by 0 bases, with 14 bases between. The DNA for the CDR3 is TGTGCCAGCAGTTACCCCAGGGATGGCGGTAGCAATCAGCCCCAGCATTTT. It yields the protein CASSYPRDGGSNQPQHF.

V and J are TRBV29-1 and TRBJ2-7; TRBD1 matches at 9 bases. This CDR3 is 15 amino acids long. J lost 2 bases, V lost 5 bases, and 10 bases had no gene match. Per the germline V gene, CDR1 is SQVTM and CDR2 is ANQGSEA. CDR3 coding DNA: TGCAGCGTTATTTACACGGGACAGGGTACCTACGAGCAGTACTTC. It translates to CSVIYTGQGTYEQYF.

This clonotype has ten or more counts. The chain combines TRBV5-4 with TRBJ2-5; D is undetermined. V was pared by 0 bases and J by 5 bases, with 11 bases between. CDR1 SGHNT and CDR2 YYREEE come from the germline V gene (reference sequence). CDR3 length equals 14 residues. The CDR3 sequence: CASSLGAVGETQYF. CDR3 DNA: TGTGCCAGCAGCTTGGGGGCGGTTGGGGAGACCCAGTACTTC.

V gene TRBV2 combines with J gene TRBJ2-7, with D perhaps TRBD1 (5 bases). The germline V and J ends were trimmed by 3 bases and 3 bases, with 6 bases remaining between them. CDR3 length: 12 amino acids. Per the germline V gene, CDR1 is SNHLY and CDR2 is FYNNEI. The CDR3 DNA is TGTGCCAGCAGTGACAGGGTCTACGAGCAGTACGTC. This codes for CASSDRVYEQYV.

The V gene is TRBV7-9, the J gene TRBJ2-3; D unclear. Germline V gene lookup returns CDR1 SEHNR and CDR2 FQNEAQ (reference sequence). V lost 2 bases and J lost 2, with 5 bases in between. The length of the CDR3 is 13 residues. The CDR3 DNA reads as TGTGCCAGCAGCTTACCGGCCACAGATACGCAGTATTTT. This codes for CASSLPATDTQYF.

This chain joins TRBV2 and TRBJ1-5; D is undetermined. V was trimmed by 7 bases and J by 3 bases, leaving 10 bases between them. The CDR3 has 13 amino acids. In germline, CDR1 is SNHLY, CDR2 FYNNEI. CDR3 protein: CASTQSNNQPQHF. The CDR3 DNA reads as TGTGCCAGCACACAGTCCAACAATCAGCCCCAGCATTTT.

This clonotype has a count of ten or more. This chain uses TRBV2 with TRBJ1-2, with D possibly being TRBD1 (5 bases). V lost 10 bases to trimming and J lost 8 bases, with 14 bases between them. CDR3 length: 11 amino acids. The V gene's germline CDR1 is SNHLY and CDR2 FYNNEI. The CDR3 protein is CANQKGEGYTF. Here the CDR3 DNA reads TGTGCCAACCAGAAAGGGGAAGGCTACACCTTC.

The chain is built from TRBV25-1 and TRBJ1-2; 10 nucleotides agree with TRBD1. This CDR3 is 15 amino acids long. Trimming took 1 base from V and 5 from J; bases not matched to a gene: 4. CDR1 MGHDK and CDR2 SYGVNS come from the germline V gene. The CDR3 sequence: CASSESGTGEYGYTF. The CDR3 DNA follows: TGTGCCAGCAGTGAATCCGGGACAGGGGAATATGGCTACACCTTC.

This sequence joins TRBV2 and TRBJ2-3, with a tentative D call TRBD1 (5 bases). V was shortened by 4 bases and J by 0 bases, with 8 bases between the two germline ends. The CDR3 totals 14 residues. CDR1 SNHLY and CDR2 FYNNEI come from the germline V gene. The CDR3 DNA is TGTGCCAGCAGTGCCCCAGGGAGCACAGATACGCAGTATTTT. It yields the protein CASSAPGSTDTQYF.

The V and J genes are TRBV29-1 and TRBJ1-1, with a tentative D call TRBD1 (5 bases). CDR3 size: 12 residues. Deletions cut 2 bases from V and 4 bases from J, with 8 bases between. Looked up from germline, CDR1 is SQVTM and CDR2 is ANQGSEA. This chain's CDR3 is CSVEQGTTEAFF. DNA of the CDR3: TGCAGCGTTGAACAGGGAACCACTGAAGCTTTCTTT.

J is TRBJ2-3 and V is TRBV9, with unresolved D. The V end was cut by 3 bases, the J end by 7 bases, with 9 bases between. The CDR3 extends over 12 amino acids. Germline CDR1 and CDR2: SGDLS and YYNGEE. DNA for the CDR3: TGTGCCAGCAGCGGCGTGGGTTATACGCAGTATTTT. Protein sequence: CASSGVGYTQYF.

At least ten counts were recorded for this clonotype. The CDR3 bases are TGTGCCAGCAGCTTGGGGACAGGGGCTGAAGCTTTCTTT. Protein sequence: CASSLGTGAEAFF. The chain has TRBV5-5 and TRBJ1-1; 9 bases are shared with TRBD1. J lost 6 bases, V lost 0 bases, and 0 bases had no gene match. Germline V gene sequence: CDR1 SGHKS, CDR2 YYEKEE (reference sequence). The CDR3 has 13 amino acids.

CDR3 coding DNA: TGTGCCAGTAGTATCCAACGACAGTTCGGGTACGAGCAGTACTTC. Its translation is CASSIQRQFGYEQYF. This chain connects TRBV19 to TRBJ2-7; D is possibly TRBD1 (5 bases). The V end lost 3 bases, the J end lost 4 bases, and 16 bases lay between the germline ends. Germline V gene data show CDR1 as LNHDA and CDR2 as SQIVND (reference sequence). The CDR3 spans 15 residues.